The 14 T cell receptor beta chains listed next were all sequenced from one sample in a study of T cells after yellow fever vaccination. A single record per CDR3 protein comes from TCRdb applying MiXCR to the 5' RACE reads. This table has tens of thousands of distinct CDR3 sequences, over 7.5% appearing once. The input for sequencing was CD8+ T cells sorted from PBMCs, taken on the day of the yellow fever booster vaccination. The receptor source for this set is a man aged 25-40 years who received the YFV17D yellow fever vaccine.

This clonotype turned up a few times. The rearrangement uses TRBV9 and TRBJ1-1, with D possibly TRBD1 on 5 matching bases. CDR1 is SGDLS and CDR2 is YYNGEE in the germline V gene. The V gene lost 3 bases and the J gene lost 0 bases, with 15 bases spanning the gap. This CDR3 region has 16 residues. As DNA, the CDR3 is TGTGCCAGCAGCGGCAACCTAGGACACTTGAACACTGAAGCTTTCTTT. Protein sequence: CASSGNLGHLNTEAFF.

This clonotype was seen just once. The rearrangement uses TRBV20-1 and TRBJ2-3; 7 positions agree with TRBD2. Germline values: CDR1 DFQATT, CDR2 SNEGSKA (reference sequence). This CDR3 is built from 14 residues. Losses at the gene ends were 0 bases for V and 5 bases for J; bases not matched to a gene: 5. Here the CDR3 reads CSARDRVAGDTQYF. As DNA, the CDR3 is TGCAGTGCTAGAGATCGGGTAGCGGGAGATACGCAGTATTTT.

There are a few counts of this clonotype. The chain uses TRBV19 and TRBJ2-1; the match to TRBD2 covers 12 bases. Looked up from germline, CDR1 is LNHDA and CDR2 is SQIVND (reference sequence). Germline trimming cut 2 bases from V and 6 bases from J; bases unmatched to any gene: 2. The CDR3 is made up of 15 amino acids. As DNA, the CDR3 is TGTGCCAGTAGTATACTAGCGGGAGGGCCCAATGAGCAGTTCTTC. Translating gives CASSILAGGPNEQFF. The complete variable domain, with remaining parts taken from reference TRBV19 and TRBJ2-1, reads DGGITQSPKYLFRKEGQNVTLSCEQNLNHDAMYWYRQDPGQGLRLIYYSQIVNDFQKGDIAEGYSVSREKKESFPLTVTSAQKNPTAFYLCASSILAGGPNEQFFGPGTRLTVL.

This clonotype appeared a few times. V usage is TRBV11-2 and J usage is TRBJ1-3, with 7 bases aligning to TRBD1. Unmatched junction bases numbered 6, after V lost 8 bases and J lost 11 bases. The germline V gene has CDR1 SGHAT and CDR2 FQNNGV. The CDR3 contains 11 residues. CDR3 region: CASGTALPIYF. CDR3 bases: TGTGCCAGCGGGACAGCCTTACCCATATATTTT. The full variable domain, rest sourced from reference TRBV11-2 and TRBJ1-3, is EAGVAQSPRYKIIEKRQSVAFWCNPISGHATLYWYQQILGQGPKLLIQFQNNGVVDDSQLPKDRFSAERLKGVDSTLKIQPAKLEDSAVYLCASGTALPIYFGEGSWLTVV.

V and J are TRBV12-3 or TRBV12-4 and TRBJ2-3; maybe TRBD2 (7 bases). The CDR3 covers 14 residues. The ends were cut back, 5 bases at V and 7 bases at J, with 16 bases in the middle. Written as DNA, the CDR3 is TGTGCCAGCAGTCCCGAAGGGGGGGGAAATACGCAGTATTTT. Its translation: CASSPEGGGNTQYF.

The chain carries TRBV27 and TRBJ2-1; a weak D match, TRBD2 (6 bases). Germline V lookup: CDR1 MNHEY, CDR2 SMNVEV (reference sequence). Trimming cost V 3 bases and J 0 bases, with 12 bases left between them. The CDR3 is 16 residues long. The CDR3 loop reads CASSFRAGSSYNEQFF. The CDR3 DNA reads as TGTGCCAGCAGTTTCCGGGCCGGGAGCTCCTACAATGAGCAGTTCTTC.

At least ten counts were recorded for this clonotype. The chain combines TRBV5-5 with TRBJ2-1; 14 bases are a match to TRBD2. Germline V gene sequence: CDR1 SGHKS, CDR2 YYEKEE (reference sequence). There are 15 residues in the CDR3. Trimming took 3 bases from V and 6 from J; bases not matched to a gene: 2. CDR3 residues: CASSSGLAGGNEQFF. The CDR3 region has the DNA TGTGCCAGCAGCTCCGGACTAGCGGGAGGCAATGAGCAGTTCTTC.

Turning to this clonotype: Germline and junction disagree at one end, which may indicate a read error. The chain has TRBV12-3 or TRBV12-4 and TRBJ2-2; D not certain. The CDR3 runs to 18 residues. The CDR3 DNA sequence: TGTGCCTGCAGTCCAACCCCGTCGGTAGCAACGAACACCGGGGAGCTGTTTTTT. Protein product: CACSPTPSVATNTGELFF.

This clonotype was seen a handful of times. V and J are TRBV19 and TRBJ1-5; the match to TRBD1 covers 7 bases. V dropped 5 bases and J dropped 5; count of bases not matched to a gene: 12. In germline, CDR1 is LNHDA, CDR2 SQIVND (reference sequence). This CDR3 region has 16 residues. The chain's CDR3 is CASSLAGGQLYQPQHF. The CDR3, as DNA: TGTGCCAGTAGTCTGGCCGGGGGACAGCTGTATCAGCCCCAGCATTTT.

The rearrangement uses TRBV7-2 and TRBJ2-2, with a weak D call TRBD1 (5 bases). Germline CDR1 SGHTA, CDR2 FQGNSA. Trimming left V 6 bases short and J 7 bases short, with 12 bases between. This CDR3 is built from 13 residues. Here the CDR3 DNA reads TGTGCCAGCAGTTGGACATCAAGCGGGGAGCTGTTTTTT. Its protein is CASSWTSSGELFF.

The chain uses TRBV12-3 or TRBV12-4 and TRBJ2-1; D is tentatively TRBD1 or TRBD2 (5 bases each). With 8 bases removed from V and 4 bases from J, the gap between germline ends came to 12 bases. The length of the CDR3 is 13 residues. The CDR3 region has the DNA TGTGCCAGCCAGGGAGAGTGGTACAATGAGCAGTTCTTC. It specifies CASQGEWYNEQFF.

The chain employs TRBV12-3 or TRBV12-4 and TRBJ2-5, with D perhaps being TRBD1 or TRBD2 (5 bases each). V was pared by 3 bases and J by 14 bases, with 19 bases between. This CDR3 is 13 amino acids long. CDR3 nucleotides: TGTGCCAGCAGTTTCCCTGGGACGGAGCCCTCCTACTTC. Protein sequence: CASSFPGTEPSYF.

The V call is TRBV28, the J call TRBJ1-5; D may be TRBD1 (6 bases). The V end was cut by 5 bases, the J end by 1 base, with 12 bases between. This CDR3 has 15 amino acids. Germline V gives CDR1 MDHEN, CDR2 SYDVKM. The chain's CDR3 is CASSQPGTSNQPQHF. The CDR3 nucleotides read TGTGCCAGCAGTCAGCCGGGGACAAGCAATCAGCCCCAGCATTTT.

Concerning this clonotype itself: A much larger clone is a single base away; this may be a read error. The gene calls are TRBV9 and TRBJ2-1; possibly TRBD2 for D (6 bases). CDR3 length: 14 amino acids. V was shortened by 4 bases and J by 6 bases, with 14 bases between the two germline ends. CDR1 SGDLS and CDR2 YYNGEE come from the germline V gene. The DNA for the CDR3 is TGTGCCAGCAGCCCTGAAGGGGACTGCAATGAGCAGTTCTTC. Encoded protein: CASSPEGDCNEQFF. The variable domain in full, with the rest retrieved from reference TRBV9 and TRBJ2-1, is DSGVTQTPKHLITATGQRVTLRCSPRSGDLSVYWYQQSLDQGLQFLIQYYNGEERAKGNILERFSAQQFPDLHSELNLSSLELGDSALYFCASSPEGDCNEQFFGPGTRLTVL.